This T cell receptor beta chain was sequenced in a study of T cell responses to AZD1222 COVID-19 vaccine. Sequencing used immunoSEQ multiplex PCR; TCRdb keeps in-frame clones, though not all of them. The data contain about 170,000 clones, about 90% of them singletons. Concerning this clone: Its antigen is currently unknown.

The length of the CDR3 is 13 residues. Trimming removed 4 bases from V and 4 bases from J, with 6 bases in between. Germline lookup yields CDR1 SGHRS and CDR2 YFSETQ. Overall study results and limits: In the spike-specific TCR repertoire, nearly half reportedly target unmutated variant regions. Donors were chiefly white British, with a greater number of females, and clonal diversity was perhaps underestimated. CD4 TCRs covered the whole spike, strongest at regions 160-218 and 743-854. Baseline testing showed seropositivity in only six AZD1222 recipients.

The clonotype was recovered from an adult who received the MenACWY meningococcal vaccine as a control. The sample in question was peripheral blood, obtained 28 days after the second dose of the MenACWY control vaccine. The rearrangement joins TRBV5-1 to TRBJ2-6; D gene ambiguous. The CDR3 sequence is CASSPGGANVLTF. The CDR3 DNA follows: TGCGCCAGCAGCCCTGGGGGGGCCAACGTCCTGACTTTC. Variable domain in full (rest from reference TRBV5-1 and TRBJ2-6): KAGVTQTPRYLIKTRGQQVTLSCSPISGHRSVSWYQQTPGQGLQFLFEYFSETQRNKGNFPGRFSGRQFSNSRSEMNVSTLELGDSALYLCASSPGGANVLTFGAGSRLTVL.